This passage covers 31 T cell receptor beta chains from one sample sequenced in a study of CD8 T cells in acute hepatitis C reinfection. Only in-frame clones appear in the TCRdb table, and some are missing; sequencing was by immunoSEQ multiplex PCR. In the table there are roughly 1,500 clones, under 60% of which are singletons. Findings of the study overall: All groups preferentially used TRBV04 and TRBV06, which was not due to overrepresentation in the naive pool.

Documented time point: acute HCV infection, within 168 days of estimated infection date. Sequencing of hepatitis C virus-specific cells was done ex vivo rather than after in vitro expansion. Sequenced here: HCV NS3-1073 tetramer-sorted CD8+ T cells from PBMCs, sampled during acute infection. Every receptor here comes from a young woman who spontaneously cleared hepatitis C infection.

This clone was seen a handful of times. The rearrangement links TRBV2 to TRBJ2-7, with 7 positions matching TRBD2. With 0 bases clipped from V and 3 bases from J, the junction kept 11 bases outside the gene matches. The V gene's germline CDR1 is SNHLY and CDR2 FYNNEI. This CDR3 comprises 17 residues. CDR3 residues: CASSEARSAGERYEQYF. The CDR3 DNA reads TGTGCCAGCAGTGAAGCGCGATCTGCGGGAGAACGCTACGAGCAGTACTTC.

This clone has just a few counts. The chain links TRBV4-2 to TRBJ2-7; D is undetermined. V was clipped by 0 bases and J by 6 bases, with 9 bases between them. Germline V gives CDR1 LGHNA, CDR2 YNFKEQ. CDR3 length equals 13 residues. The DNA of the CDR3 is TGTGCCAGCAGCCAAGAGATAGGTACCGAGCAGTACTTC. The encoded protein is CASSQEIGTEQYF.

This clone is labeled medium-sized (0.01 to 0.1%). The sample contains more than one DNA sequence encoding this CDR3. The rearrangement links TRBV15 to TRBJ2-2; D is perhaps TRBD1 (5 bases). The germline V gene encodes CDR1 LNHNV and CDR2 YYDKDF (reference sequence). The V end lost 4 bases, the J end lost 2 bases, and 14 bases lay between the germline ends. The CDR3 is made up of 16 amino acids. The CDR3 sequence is CATSTPVGLNTGELFF. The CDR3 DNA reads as TGTGCCACCAGCACGCCGGTGGGGCTTAACACCGGGGAGCTGTTTTTT.

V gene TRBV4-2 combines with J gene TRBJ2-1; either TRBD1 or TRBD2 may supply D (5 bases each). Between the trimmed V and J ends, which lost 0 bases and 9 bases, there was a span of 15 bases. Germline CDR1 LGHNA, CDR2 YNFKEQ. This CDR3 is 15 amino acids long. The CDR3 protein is CASSQEMGVWGEQFF. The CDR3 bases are TGTGCCAGCAGCCAAGAAATGGGGGTTTGGGGTGAGCAGTTCTTC.

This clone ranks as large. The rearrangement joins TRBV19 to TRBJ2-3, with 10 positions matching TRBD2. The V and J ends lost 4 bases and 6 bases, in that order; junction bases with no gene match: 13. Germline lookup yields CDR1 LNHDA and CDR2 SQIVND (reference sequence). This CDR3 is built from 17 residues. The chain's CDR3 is CASSTMASGGTMDTQYF. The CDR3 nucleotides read TGTGCCAGTAGTACGATGGCTAGCGGGGGAACTATGGATACGCAGTATTTT. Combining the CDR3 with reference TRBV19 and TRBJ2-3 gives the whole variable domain DGGITQSPKYLFRKEGQNVTLSCEQNLNHDAMYWYRQDPGQGLRLIYYSQIVNDFQKGDIAEGYSVSREKKESFPLTVTSAQKNPTAFYLCASSTMASGGTMDTQYFGPGTRLTVL.

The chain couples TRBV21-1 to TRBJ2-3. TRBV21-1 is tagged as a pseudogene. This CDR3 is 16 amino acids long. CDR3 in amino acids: CASTGRLGVPTDTQYF. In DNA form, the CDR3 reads TGTGCCAGCACCGGTCGTCTGGGGGTTCCCACAGATACGCAGTATTTT.

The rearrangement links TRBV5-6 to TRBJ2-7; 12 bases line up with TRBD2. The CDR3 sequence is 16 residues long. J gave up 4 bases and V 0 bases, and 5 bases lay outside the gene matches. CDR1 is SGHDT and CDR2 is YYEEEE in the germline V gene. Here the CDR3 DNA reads TGTGCCAGCAGCTTGGAGACTAGCGGGAGACCGTACGAGCAGTACTTC. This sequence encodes CASSLETSGRPYEQYF.

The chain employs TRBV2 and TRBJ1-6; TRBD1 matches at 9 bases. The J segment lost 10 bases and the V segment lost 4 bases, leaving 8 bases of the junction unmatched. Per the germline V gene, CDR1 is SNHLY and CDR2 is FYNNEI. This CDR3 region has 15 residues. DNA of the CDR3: TGTGCCAGCAGTGCGATACAGGGGGCCGAATCACCCCTCCACTTT. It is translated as CASSAIQGAESPLHF.

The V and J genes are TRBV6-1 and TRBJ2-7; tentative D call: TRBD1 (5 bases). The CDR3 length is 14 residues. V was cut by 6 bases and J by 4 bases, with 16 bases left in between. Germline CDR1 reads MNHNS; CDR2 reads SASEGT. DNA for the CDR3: TGTGCCAGCAGGACGTACTCTCAGGGATACGAGCAGTACTTC. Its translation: CASRTYSQGYEQYF.

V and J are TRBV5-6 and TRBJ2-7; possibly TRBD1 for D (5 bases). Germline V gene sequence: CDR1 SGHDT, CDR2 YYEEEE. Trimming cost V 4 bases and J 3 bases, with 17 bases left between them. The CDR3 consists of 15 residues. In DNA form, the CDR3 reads TGTGCCAGCAGCCCCCTTCCCCGACAGAACTACGAGCAGTACTTC. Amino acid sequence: CASSPLPRQNYEQYF.

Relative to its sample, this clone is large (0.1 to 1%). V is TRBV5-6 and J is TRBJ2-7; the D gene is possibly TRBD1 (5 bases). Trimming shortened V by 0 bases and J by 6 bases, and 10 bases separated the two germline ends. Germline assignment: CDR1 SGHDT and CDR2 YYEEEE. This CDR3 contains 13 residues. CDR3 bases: TGTGCCAGCAGCTTGGGCTCAGGGCGCGAGCAGTACTTC. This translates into CASSLGSGREQYF.

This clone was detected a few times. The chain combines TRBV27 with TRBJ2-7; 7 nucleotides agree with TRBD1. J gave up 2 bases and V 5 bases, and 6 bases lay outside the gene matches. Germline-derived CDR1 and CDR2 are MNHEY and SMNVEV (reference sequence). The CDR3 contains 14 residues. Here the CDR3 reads CASSPTGAAYEQYF. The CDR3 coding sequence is TGTGCCAGCAGTCCAACAGGGGCAGCCTACGAGCAGTACTTC.

CDR3 DNA sequence: TGCAGCGTTGGGCGTCTCGGGACTCACGATACGCAGTATTTT. It specifies CSVGRLGTHDTQYF. This rearrangement joins TRBV29-1 to TRBJ2-3; tentatively, D is TRBD2 (6 bases). Trimming removed 4 bases from V and 6 bases from J, with 17 bases in between. Germline values: CDR1 SQVTM, CDR2 ANQGSEA. This CDR3 is built from 14 residues.

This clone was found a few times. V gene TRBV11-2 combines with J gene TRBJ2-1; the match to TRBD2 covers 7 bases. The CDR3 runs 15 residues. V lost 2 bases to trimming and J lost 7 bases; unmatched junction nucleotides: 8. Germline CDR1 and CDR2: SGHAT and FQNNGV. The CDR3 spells CASSLFRGGLNEQFF. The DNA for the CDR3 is TGTGCCAGCAGCTTATTTCGCGGGGGACTGAATGAGCAGTTCTTC.

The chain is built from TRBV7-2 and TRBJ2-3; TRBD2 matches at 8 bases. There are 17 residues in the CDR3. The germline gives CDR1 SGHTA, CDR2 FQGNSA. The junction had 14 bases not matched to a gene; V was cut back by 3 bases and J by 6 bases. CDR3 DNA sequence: TGTGCCAGCAGCTTTGAAGTAGCTAGCGGCGGGGGGGATACGCAGTATTTT. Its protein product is CASSFEVASGGGDTQYF. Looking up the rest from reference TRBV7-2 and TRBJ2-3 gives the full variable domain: GAGVSQSPSNKVTEKGKDVELRCDPISGHTALYWYRQSLGQGLEFLIYFQGNSAPDKSGLPSDRFSAERTGGSVSTLTIQRTQQEDSAVYLCASSFEVASGGGDTQYFGPGTRLTVL.

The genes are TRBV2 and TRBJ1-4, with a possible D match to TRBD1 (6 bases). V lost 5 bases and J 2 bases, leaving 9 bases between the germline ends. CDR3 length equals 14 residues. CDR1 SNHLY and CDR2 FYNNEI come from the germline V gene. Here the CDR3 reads CASSIGQTNEKLFF. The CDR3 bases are TGTGCCAGCAGTATCGGACAGACTAATGAAAAACTGTTTTTT.

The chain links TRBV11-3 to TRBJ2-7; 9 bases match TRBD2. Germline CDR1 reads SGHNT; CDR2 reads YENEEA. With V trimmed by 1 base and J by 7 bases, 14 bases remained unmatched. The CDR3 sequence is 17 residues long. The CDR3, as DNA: TGTGCCAGCAGCTTAGGAGGGTCTAGCGGGATGAACGAGGAGCAGTACTTC. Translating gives CASSLGGSSGMNEEQYF.

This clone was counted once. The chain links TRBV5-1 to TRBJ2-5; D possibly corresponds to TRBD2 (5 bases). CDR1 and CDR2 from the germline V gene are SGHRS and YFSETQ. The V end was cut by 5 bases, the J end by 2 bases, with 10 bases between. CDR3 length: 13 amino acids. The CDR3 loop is CASSLDWQETQYF. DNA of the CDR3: TGCGCCAGCAGTCTGGACTGGCAAGAGACCCAGTACTTC.

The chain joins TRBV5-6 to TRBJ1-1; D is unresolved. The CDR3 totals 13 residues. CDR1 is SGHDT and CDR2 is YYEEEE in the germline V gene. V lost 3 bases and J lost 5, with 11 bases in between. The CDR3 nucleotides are TGTGCCAGCAGCTCGGCCGCGGGGACTGAAGCTTTCTTT. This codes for CASSSAAGTEAFF. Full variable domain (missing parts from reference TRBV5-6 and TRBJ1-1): DAGVTQSPTHLIKTRGQQVTLRCSPKSGHDTVSWYQQALGQGPQFIFQYYEEEERQRGNFPDRFSGHQFPNYSSELNVNALLLGDSALYLCASSSAAGTEAFFGQGTRLTVV.

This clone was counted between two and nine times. Here the CDR3 DNA reads TGTGCCAGCAGCTCCCCTCAGGGAGGGGTAGGCCAAGAGACCCAGTACTTC. This gives the protein CASSSPQGGVGQETQYF. The rearrangement links TRBV7-8 to TRBJ2-5; 7 bases map to TRBD2. The CDR3 totals 17 residues. The trim removed 4 bases at V and 1 base at J, leaving 12 bases unmatched. Germline CDR1 is SGHVS and CDR2 is FQNEAQ.

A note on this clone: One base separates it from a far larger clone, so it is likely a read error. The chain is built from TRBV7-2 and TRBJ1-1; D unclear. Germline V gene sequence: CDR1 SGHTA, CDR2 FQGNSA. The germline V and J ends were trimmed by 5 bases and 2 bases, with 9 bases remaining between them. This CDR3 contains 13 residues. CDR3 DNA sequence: TGTGCCAGCAGCCAAGAGGATAACACTGAAGCTTTCTTT. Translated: CASSQEDNTEAFF.

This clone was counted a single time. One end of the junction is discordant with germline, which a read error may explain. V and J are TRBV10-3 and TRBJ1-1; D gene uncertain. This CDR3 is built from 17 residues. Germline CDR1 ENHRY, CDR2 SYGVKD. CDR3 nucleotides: TGTGCCAGCAGTGATCTCCGCAACAATCAAATGAACACTGAAGCTTTCTTT. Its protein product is CASSDLRNNQMNTEAFF.

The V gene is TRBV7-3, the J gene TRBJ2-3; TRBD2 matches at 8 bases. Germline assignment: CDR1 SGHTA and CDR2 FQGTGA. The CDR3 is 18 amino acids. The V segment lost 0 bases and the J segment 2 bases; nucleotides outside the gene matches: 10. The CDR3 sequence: CASSLTRSGSPDTDTQYF. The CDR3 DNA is TGTGCCAGCAGCTTAACTCGGAGCGGGAGTCCCGACACAGATACGCAGTATTTT.

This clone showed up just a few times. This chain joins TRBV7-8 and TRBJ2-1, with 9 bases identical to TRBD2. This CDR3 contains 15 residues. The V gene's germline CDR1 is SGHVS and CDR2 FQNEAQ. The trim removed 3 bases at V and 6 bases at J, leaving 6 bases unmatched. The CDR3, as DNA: TGTGCCAGCAGCTTTGAGGTACTAGCGGGCAATGAGCAGTTCTTC. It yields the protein CASSFEVLAGNEQFF. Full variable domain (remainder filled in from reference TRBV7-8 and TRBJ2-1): GAGVSQSPRYKVAKRGQDVALRCDPISGHVSLFWYQQALGQGPEFLTYFQNEAQLDKSGLPSDRFFAERPEGSVSTLKIQRTQQEDSAVYLCASSFEVLAGNEQFFGPGTRLTVL.

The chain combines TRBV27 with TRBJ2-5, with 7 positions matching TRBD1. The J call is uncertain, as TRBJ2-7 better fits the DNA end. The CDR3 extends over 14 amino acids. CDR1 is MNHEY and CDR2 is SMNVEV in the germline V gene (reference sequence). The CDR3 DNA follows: TGTGCCAGCGCATTATATGGACAGGCCTACGAGCAGTACTTC. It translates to CASALYGQAYEQYF.

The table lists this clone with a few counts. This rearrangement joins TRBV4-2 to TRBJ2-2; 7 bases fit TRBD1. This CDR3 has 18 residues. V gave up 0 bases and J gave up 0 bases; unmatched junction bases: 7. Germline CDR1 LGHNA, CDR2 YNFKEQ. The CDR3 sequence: CASSQEVGQGANTGELFF. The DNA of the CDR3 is TGTGCCAGCAGCCAAGAAGTTGGGCAGGGGGCGAACACCGGGGAGCTGTTTTTT.

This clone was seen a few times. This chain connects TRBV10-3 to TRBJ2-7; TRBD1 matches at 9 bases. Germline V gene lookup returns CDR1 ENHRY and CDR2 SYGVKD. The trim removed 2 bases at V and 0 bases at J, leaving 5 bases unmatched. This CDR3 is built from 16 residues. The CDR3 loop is CAISERGQGHSYEQYF. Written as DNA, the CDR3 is TGTGCCATCAGTGAGCGGGGACAGGGCCACTCCTACGAGCAGTACTTC.

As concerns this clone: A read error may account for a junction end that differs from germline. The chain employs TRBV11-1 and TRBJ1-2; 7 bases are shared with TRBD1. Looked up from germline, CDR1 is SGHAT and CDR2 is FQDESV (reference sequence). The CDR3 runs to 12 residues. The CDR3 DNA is TGTGCCAGCAGCTTAGAAGTTGGGACAGAACTCTTC. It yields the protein CASSLEVGTELF.

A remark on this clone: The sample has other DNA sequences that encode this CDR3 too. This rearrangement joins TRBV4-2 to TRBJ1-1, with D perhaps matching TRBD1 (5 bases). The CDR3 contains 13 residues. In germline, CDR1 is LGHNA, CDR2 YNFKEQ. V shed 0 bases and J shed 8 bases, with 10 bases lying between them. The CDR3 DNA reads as TGTGCCAGCAGCCAAGAAGAGGGGACGGAAGCTTTCTTT. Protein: CASSQEEGTEAFF.

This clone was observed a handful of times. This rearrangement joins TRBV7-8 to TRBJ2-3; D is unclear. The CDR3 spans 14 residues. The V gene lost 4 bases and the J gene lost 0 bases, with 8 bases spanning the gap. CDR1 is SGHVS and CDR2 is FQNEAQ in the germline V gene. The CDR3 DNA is TGTGCCAGCAGCTCCCCGGACAGCACAGATACGCAGTATTTT. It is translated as CASSSPDSTDTQYF.

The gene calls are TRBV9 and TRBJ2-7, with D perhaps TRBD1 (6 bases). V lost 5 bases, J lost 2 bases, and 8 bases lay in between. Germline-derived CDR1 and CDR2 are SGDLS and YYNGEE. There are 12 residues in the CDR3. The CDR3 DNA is TGTGCCAGCAGGGACAGAGCCTACGAGCAGTACTTC. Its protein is CASRDRAYEQYF. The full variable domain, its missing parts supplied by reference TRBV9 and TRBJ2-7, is DSGVTQTPKHLITATGQRVTLRCSPRSGDLSVYWYQQSLDQGLQFLIQYYNGEERAKGNILERFSAQQFPDLHSELNLSSLELGDSALYFCASRDRAYEQYFGPGTRLTVT.